One T cell receptor (beta chain) is described in this entry. Trimming cost V 0 bases and J 1 base, with 7 bases left between them. CDR3 size: 14 residues. Germline CDR1 SGHRS, CDR2 YFSETQ. This entry is derived from a study of cytomegalovirus exposure and HLA in healthy donors. TCRdb keeps only in-frame clones here, not all; method: immunoSEQ multiplex PCR. Of approximately 200,000 clones listed, around nine tenths are singletons. The specimen was PBMCs. The TCR sequence derives from a woman under 30 in good health and CMV-seronegative. The V and J genes are TRBV5-1 and TRBJ2-5; D gene uncertain. CDR3: CASSLEPSQETQYF. As DNA, the CDR3 is TGCGCCAGCAGCTTGGAACCCAGCCAAGAGACCCAGTACTTC.